These 30 T cell receptor beta chains originate from one sample sequenced in a study of blood T cell dynamics during melanoma immunotherapy. Using immunoSEQ multiplex PCR, the repertoire was profiled, and TCRdb retains in-frame clones only, with some absent. The sample yields some 16,000 clones, 94% seen once. Time point reported: week 3, after first cycle of checkpoint inhibitor. The sample consisted of effector memory CD8+ T cells from blood, taken from a patient treated with checkpoint blockade. The receptors were sampled from a human donor with melanoma.

The chain carries TRBV11-2 and TRBJ1-2; 7 bases match TRBD1. CDR1 and CDR2 (germline): SGHAT, FQNNGV. The CDR3 sequence is 17 residues long. Unmatched junction bases numbered 13, after V lost 3 bases and J lost 3 bases. The CDR3 is CASSLATGEALYYGYTF. The CDR3 nucleotides read TGTGCCAGCAGCTTGGCTACAGGGGAGGCTCTCTACTATGGCTACACCTTC.

V and J are TRBV19 and TRBJ2-1, with 9 positions matching TRBD2. Germline CDR1 reads LNHDA; CDR2 reads SQIVND (reference sequence). Trimming removed 4 bases from V and 10 bases from J; junction bases left unmatched: 5. This CDR3 has 13 amino acids. The DNA of the CDR3 is TGTGCCAGTAGTACGTCCCTAGCGGGAGAGCAGTTCTTC. Protein sequence: CASSTSLAGEQFF.

The chain combines TRBV13 with TRBJ2-2; D may be TRBD2 (5 bases). The CDR3 runs to 15 residues. In germline, CDR1 is PRHDT, CDR2 FYEKMQ (reference sequence). The V end was cut by 6 bases, the J end by 4 bases, with 15 bases between. CDR3 bases: TGTGCCAGCAGGGGAGAAAACAGTCTCACCGGGGAGCTGTTTTTT. Translation: CASRGENSLTGELFF.

V usage is TRBV5-1 and J usage is TRBJ2-5; 10 nucleotides match TRBD2. J lost 1 base, V lost 2 bases, and 5 bases had no gene match. From germline, CDR1 is SGHRS and CDR2 YFSETQ. The CDR3 runs 16 residues. Here the CDR3 reads CASSLNIAGGQETQYF. The CDR3 coding sequence is TGCGCCAGCAGCTTAAATATAGCGGGGGGCCAAGAGACCCAGTACTTC.

The chain employs TRBV6-1 and TRBJ2-7; the D call may be TRBD1 or TRBD2 (5 bases each). The germline V gene has CDR1 MNHNS and CDR2 SASEGT. Trimming removed 10 bases from V and 0 bases from J, with 19 bases in between. This CDR3 is built from 15 residues. This CDR3 reads CAIHVLDGTSYEQYF. In nucleotides, the CDR3 is TGTGCCATCCACGTCCTAGACGGGACCTCCTACGAGCAGTACTTC.

The chain is built from TRBV20-1 and TRBJ1-2, with D possibly matching TRBD1 (5 bases). In germline, CDR1 is DFQATT, CDR2 SNEGSKA (reference sequence). V was trimmed by 6 bases and J by 8 bases, leaving 7 bases between them. The CDR3 runs 9 residues. This CDR3 reads CSAAGGYTF. The CDR3 nucleotides read TGCAGTGCCGCAGGGGGCTACACCTTC.

The rearrangement joins TRBV7-2 to TRBJ2-7; 9 nucleotides match TRBD1. The CDR3 runs to 14 residues. V lost 5 bases to trimming and J lost 5 bases; unmatched junction nucleotides: 7. Per germline, CDR1 SGHTA and CDR2 FQGNSA. CDR3 amino acids: CASSHIQGAHEQYF. DNA for the CDR3: TGTGCCAGCAGCCACATACAGGGGGCGCACGAGCAGTACTTC.

The chain is built from TRBV2 and TRBJ2-2, with D perhaps matching TRBD2 (6 bases). V was cut by 7 bases and J by 7 bases, with 10 bases left in between. This CDR3 has 12 residues. Germline CDR1 is SNHLY and CDR2 is FYNNEI. As DNA, the CDR3 is TGTGCCAGCATGGAGCGGGTCGGGGAGCTGTTTTTT. Its protein is CASMERVGELFF.

The chain couples TRBV6-1 to TRBJ2-7; D not certain. The CDR3 extends over 14 amino acids. Germline V gene lookup returns CDR1 MNHNS and CDR2 SASEGT. The V and J ends lost 3 bases and 2 bases respectively, with 11 bases between them. The DNA for the CDR3 is TGTGCCAGCAGTGATGATCCCAGGACCTACGAGCAGTACTTC. It encodes CASSDDPRTYEQYF.

V usage is TRBV9 and J usage is TRBJ2-3, with D perhaps matching TRBD2 (6 bases). The CDR3 totals 16 residues. The V end was cut by 3 bases, the J end by 3 bases, with 17 bases between. Germline loops: CDR1 SGDLS, CDR2 YYNGEE. CDR3 region: CASSGFGGGVTDTQYF. As DNA, the CDR3 is TGTGCCAGCAGCGGGTTTGGGGGAGGTGTAACAGATACGCAGTATTTT. The whole variable domain, filled in from reference TRBV9 and TRBJ2-3, reads DSGVTQTPKHLITATGQRVTLRCSPRSGDLSVYWYQQSLDQGLQFLIQYYNGEERAKGNILERFSAQQFPDLHSELNLSSLELGDSALYFCASSGFGGGVTDTQYFGPGTRLTVL.

This chain joins TRBV11-1 and TRBJ2-1; D tentatively fits TRBD1 or TRBD2 (5 bases each). The CDR3 loop spans 15 amino acids. V lost 3 bases and J 5 bases, leaving 14 bases between the germline ends. Germline-derived CDR1 and CDR2 are SGHAT and FQDESV (reference sequence). The CDR3 DNA reads TGTGCCAGCAGCTTGGGACGCCAACCCAACAATGAGCAGTTCTTC. Translation: CASSLGRQPNNEQFF.

This chain connects TRBV14 to TRBJ2-3, with 7 bases that match TRBD2. The CDR3 has 18 residues. CDR1 and CDR2 from the germline V gene are SGHDN and FVKESK. V lost 0 bases, J lost 2 bases, and 11 bases stayed unmatched. CDR3 protein: CASSQDYSSAGVTDTQYF. For the CDR3, the DNA is TGTGCCAGCAGCCAAGATTATTCCTCTGCGGGGGTCACAGATACGCAGTATTTT.

This chain connects TRBV12-5 to TRBJ2-2; D is uncertain. The germline CDR1 and CDR2 sequences are LGHNT and FRNRAP. This CDR3 is built from 13 residues. V lost 2 bases and J lost 1, with 2 bases in between. CDR3 amino acids: CASGLWNTGELFF. The CDR3 coding sequence is TGTGCTAGTGGTTTGTGGAACACCGGGGAGCTGTTTTTT.

This clone was counted only a few times. This chain connects TRBV27 to TRBJ1-5, with D possibly being TRBD1 (5 bases). The germline V and J ends were trimmed by 1 base and 7 bases, with 8 bases remaining between them. The CDR3 runs to 13 residues. In germline, CDR1 is MNHEY, CDR2 SMNVEV (reference sequence). The CDR3 DNA reads as TGTGCCAGCAGTTTATGGAGGGGCCAGCCCCAGCATTTT. Translation: CASSLWRGQPQHF.

The DNA of the CDR3 is TGTGCCAGCAGCTTATTTGTCGGTGGGAGCGGTCTCACAGATACGCAGTATTTT. Its protein product is CASSLFVGGSGLTDTQYF. The V and J genes are TRBV7-6 and TRBJ2-3; D may be TRBD2 (5 bases). The CDR3 extends over 18 amino acids. Trimming shortened V by 2 bases and J by 2 bases, and 20 bases separated the two germline ends. CDR1 is SGHVS, CDR2 FNYEAQ, per germline.

The chain is built from TRBV19 and TRBJ2-1, with TRBD2 identical over 7 bases. This CDR3 spans 16 amino acids. Germline V CDR1 and CDR2: LNHDA, SQIVND (reference sequence). Losses at the gene ends were 3 bases for V and 0 bases for J; bases not matched to a gene: 5. CDR3: CASSISGGSSYNEQFF. The DNA of the CDR3 is TGTGCCAGTAGTATTTCGGGCGGGAGCTCCTACAATGAGCAGTTCTTC.

The CDR3 DNA reads as TGTGCCAGTGGATTCGTGGGAGTTTTGTACGAGCAGTACTTC. Translation: CASGFVGVLYEQYF. The V call is TRBV7-1, the J call TRBJ2-7; TRBD2 is a possible D gene (5 bases). TRBV7-1 is marked as an open reading frame, function uncertain. The CDR3 sequence is 14 residues long. V was shortened by 9 bases and J by 4 bases, with 19 bases between the two germline ends.

The genes are TRBV9 and TRBJ2-3; tentatively, D is TRBD2 (5 bases). The germline V gene encodes CDR1 SGDLS and CDR2 YYNGEE. This CDR3 has 15 residues. The germline V and J ends were trimmed by 2 bases and 0 bases, with 10 bases remaining between them. The CDR3 sequence is CASSVGSTSTDTQYF. CDR3 bases: TGTGCCAGCAGCGTGGGGAGTACTAGCACAGATACGCAGTATTTT.

This clone came up once. The chain couples TRBV4-1 to TRBJ2-2; D uncertain. Germline assignment: CDR1 MGHRA and CDR2 YSYEKL. This CDR3 spans 12 amino acids. V was pared by 9 bases and J by 6 bases, with 11 bases between. The CDR3 region has the DNA TGCGCCAGTTTGACTGATCCCGGGGAGCTGTTTTTT. The encoded protein is CASLTDPGELFF.

The chain links TRBV4-2 to TRBJ2-1, with a possible D match to TRBD2 (6 bases). CDR3 size: 16 residues. Germline V gene data show CDR1 as LGHNA and CDR2 as YNFKEQ. Trimming cost V 0 bases and J 4 bases, with 13 bases left between them. In nucleotides, the CDR3 is TGTGCCAGCAGCCAAGATCTCGCGGGGAAATACAATGAGCAGTTCTTC. This translates into CASSQDLAGKYNEQFF.

This sequence joins TRBV19 and TRBJ1-5; unclear D gene. CDR1 LNHDA and CDR2 SQIVND come from the germline V gene (reference sequence). V was trimmed by 3 bases and J by 3 bases, leaving 6 bases between them. The CDR3 contains 13 residues. The chain's CDR3 is CASSMYVNQPQHF. CDR3 coding DNA: TGTGCCAGTAGTATGTATGTCAATCAGCCCCAGCATTTT.

This CDR3 reads CASSIDREGYNEQFF. The CDR3 coding sequence is TGTGCCAGTAGTATCGACAGGGAAGGTTACAATGAGCAGTTCTTC. This sequence joins TRBV19 and TRBJ2-1; 7 bases align to TRBD1. After removal of 3 bases from V and 4 bases from J, the junction contained 6 bases not matched to a gene. CDR1 and CDR2 (germline): LNHDA, SQIVND (reference sequence). CDR3 length: 15 amino acids.

This clone was detected only once. This sequence joins TRBV29-1 and TRBJ2-1; weak D call: TRBD2 (6 bases). The CDR3 totals 13 residues. Germline V lookup: CDR1 SQVTM, CDR2 ANQGSEA. Trimming stripped 7 bases from V and 6 bases from J, with 16 bases between. DNA for the CDR3: TGCAGCGCCCTAGGAGGGTTCGGCAATGAGCAGTTCTTC. Amino acids: CSALGGFGNEQFF.

The V call is TRBV7-9, the J call TRBJ2-3, with TRBD2 identical over 8 bases. Germline loops: CDR1 SEHNR, CDR2 FQNEAQ (reference sequence). The CDR3 consists of 17 residues. The V and J ends lost 4 bases and 3 bases, in that order; junction bases with no gene match: 12. The CDR3 sequence is CASSSPDSGAGTDTQYF. The CDR3 bases are TGTGCCAGCAGCTCTCCCGATAGCGGGGCGGGGACAGATACGCAGTATTTT.

This clone was counted only a few times. J is TRBJ2-7 and V is TRBV27; 10 bases fit TRBD2. J gave up 2 bases and V 0 bases, and 7 bases lay outside the gene matches. The CDR3 sequence is 17 residues long. Germline V CDR1 and CDR2: MNHEY, SMNVEV (reference sequence). CDR3 in DNA: TGTGCCAGCAGTTTATCTGCATTAGGGACTAGCGCCTACGAGCAGTACTTC. Amino acid sequence: CASSLSALGTSAYEQYF.

The chain links TRBV7-9 to TRBJ2-7; 8 bases are shared with TRBD2. CDR1 and CDR2 (germline): SEHNR, FQNEAQ (reference sequence). This CDR3 comprises 19 residues. Losses at the gene ends were 4 bases for V and 1 base for J; bases not matched to a gene: 18. The CDR3 nucleotides read TGTGCCAGCAGCTCCCTAAGCGGGAGTCTTCCCTCAGCGTCCTACGAGCAGTACTTC. It codes for CASSSLSGSLPSASYEQYF.

The rearrangement joins TRBV18 to TRBJ2-3; 12 bases fit TRBD2. The CDR3 is 20 residues long. Looked up from germline, CDR1 is KGHSH and CDR2 is LQKENI. The J segment lost 4 bases and the V segment lost 3 bases, leaving 17 bases of the junction unmatched. The CDR3 DNA reads TGTGCCAGCTCACCGAAAATATCCGAGACTAGCGGGAGTTTGTCAGATACGCAGTATTTT. Protein: CASSPKISETSGSLSDTQYF. The entire variable domain, with the rest obtained from reference TRBV18 and TRBJ2-3, is as follows: NAGVMQNPRHLVRRRGQEARLRCSPMKGHSHVYWYRQLPEEGLKFMVYLQKENIIDESGMPKERFSAEFPKEGPSILRIQQVVRGDSAAYFCASSPKISETSGSLSDTQYFGPGTRLTVL.

The CDR3 sequence is CARGPNQGPYEQYF. The CDR3 DNA reads as TGTGCCAGAGGGCCTAACCAGGGACCCTACGAGCAGTACTTC. This chain links TRBV5-3 with TRBJ2-7; TRBD1 or TRBD2 may be the D gene (5 bases each). TRBV5-3 is an ORF, and what it does is uncertain. The CDR3 length is 14 residues. Trimming pared 7 bases from V and 2 bases from J, leaving 16 bases between.

With regard to this clone: The junction does not match germline at one end; this may be a read error. The chain recombines TRBV14 with TRBJ2-1, with TRBD2 matching 9 bases. Germline CDR1 is SGHDN and CDR2 is FVKESK. The CDR3 extends over 20 amino acids. The CDR3 coding sequence is TGTGCCAGCAGCCCCGGGACAAGGCTAGCGGGATTCGGGGTGGACAAAGAGCAGTTCTTC. Amino acids: CASSPGTRLAGFGVDKEQFF.

The CDR3 region is CASSHLGTEQYF. CDR3 nucleotide sequence: TGTGCCAGCAGCCATCTGGGAACCGAGCAGTACTTC. This rearrangement joins TRBV14 to TRBJ2-7, with D unclear. V was clipped by 3 bases and J by 6 bases, with 9 bases between them. CDR1 SGHDN and CDR2 FVKESK come from the germline V gene. This CDR3 is 12 amino acids long.